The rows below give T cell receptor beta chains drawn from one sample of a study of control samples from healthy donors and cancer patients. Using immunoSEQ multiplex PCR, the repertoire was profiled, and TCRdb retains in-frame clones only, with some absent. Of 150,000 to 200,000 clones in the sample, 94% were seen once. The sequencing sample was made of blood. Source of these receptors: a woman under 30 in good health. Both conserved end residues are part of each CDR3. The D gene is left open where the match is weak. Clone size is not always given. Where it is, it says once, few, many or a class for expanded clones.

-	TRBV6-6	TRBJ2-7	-	CASSYNRLYEQYF	TGTGCCAGCAGTTACAACAGATTATACGAGCAGTACTTC
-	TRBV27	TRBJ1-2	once	CASSRPGQGFGYTF	TGTGCCAGCAGTCGCCCCGGGCAGGGTTTTGGCTACACCTTC
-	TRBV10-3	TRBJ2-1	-	CAILVQTSRRQFF	TGTGCCATCCTGGTACAGACTAGTCGACGGCAGTTCTTC
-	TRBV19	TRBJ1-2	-	CASSPGRPNYGYTF	TGTGCCAGTAGTCCCGGGAGGCCGAACTATGGCTACACCTTC
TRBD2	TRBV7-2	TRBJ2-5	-	CASSPSGSQETQYF	TGTGCCAGCAGCCCTAGCGGGAGTCAGGAGACCCAGTACTTC
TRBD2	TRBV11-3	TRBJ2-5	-	CASSQGDYFVETQYF	TGTGCCAGCAGCCAAGGGGACTACTTTGTAGAGACCCAGTACTTC
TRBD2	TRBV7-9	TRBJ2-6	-	CASSFGLVGSGANVLTF	TGTGCCAGCAGCTTTGGACTAGTTGGCTCTGGGGCCAACGTCCTGACTTTC
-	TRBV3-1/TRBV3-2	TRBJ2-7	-	CASSQGQGSSYEQYF	TGTGCCAGCAGCCAAGGGCAGGGTAGTTCCTACGAGCAGTACTTC
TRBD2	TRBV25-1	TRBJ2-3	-	CASTPTSGSTDTQYF	TGTGCCAGCACCCCTACTAGCGGAAGCACAGATACGCAGTATTTT
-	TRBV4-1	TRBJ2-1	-	CASSQERGSGNYNEQFF	TGCGCCAGCAGCCAAGAGCGTGGTAGCGGAAACTACAATGAGCAGTTCTTC
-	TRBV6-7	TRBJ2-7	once	CASMTQGCEQYF	TGTGCCAGCATGACTCAGGGATGTGAGCAGTACTTC
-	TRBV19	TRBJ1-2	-	CASSIGAGVKGYTF	TGTGCCAGTAGTATCGGGGCAGGGGTGAAAGGCTACACCTTC
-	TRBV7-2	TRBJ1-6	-	CASSFPGASSYNSPLHF	TGTGCCAGCAGCTTCCCAGGGGCCAGCTCCTATAATTCACCCCTCCACTTT
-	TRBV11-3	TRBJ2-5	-	CASSLGGAGSQETQYF	TGTGCCAGCAGCTTAGGGGGGGCCGGATCCCAAGAGACCCAGTACTTC
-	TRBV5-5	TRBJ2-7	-	CASSLTAKPYEQYF	TGTGCCAGCAGCTTGACGGCGAAGCCCTACGAGCAGTACTTC
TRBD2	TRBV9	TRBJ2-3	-	CASSVELAGGELRQDTQYF	TGTGCCAGCAGCGTAGAACTAGCGGGGGGCGAACTCCGTCAAGATACGCAGTATTTT
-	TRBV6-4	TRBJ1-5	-	CASSLEGSNQPQHF	TGTGCCAGCAGCCTGGAGGGATCCAATCAGCCCCAGCATTTT
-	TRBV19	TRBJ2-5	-	CASSISQSTQETQYF	TGTGCCAGTAGTATTTCCCAGAGTACCCAAGAGACCCAGTACTTC
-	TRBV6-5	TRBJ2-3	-	CASSYRGSTDTQYF	TGTGCCAGCAGTTACAGGGGGAGTACAGATACGCAGTATTTT
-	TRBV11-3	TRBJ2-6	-	CASSYQLSGANVLTF	TGTGCCAGCAGCTACCAGCTCTCTGGGGCCAACGTCCTGACTTTC
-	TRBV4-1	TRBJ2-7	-	CASSQEVRAYEQYF	TGCGCCAGCAGCCAAGAGGTCCGAGCCTACGAGCAGTACTTC
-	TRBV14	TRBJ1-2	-	CASSLTTAREGYTF	TGTGCCAGCAGCCTGACAACGGCGCGGGAAGGCTACACCTTC
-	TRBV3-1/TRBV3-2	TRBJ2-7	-	CASSQELTREQYF	TGTGCCAGCAGCCAAGAACTCACCCGAGAGCAGTACTTC
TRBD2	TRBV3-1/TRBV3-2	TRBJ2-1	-	CASSQASGGIYYNEQFF	TGTGCCAGCAGCCAAGCCAGCGGGGGCATCTATTACAATGAGCAGTTCTTC
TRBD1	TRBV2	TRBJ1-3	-	CASSPQGGSGNTIYF	TGTGCCAGCAGCCCGCAAGGGGGCAGTGGAAACACCATATATTTT
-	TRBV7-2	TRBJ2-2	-	CASSFNTGELFF	TGTGCCAGCAGCTTCAACACCGGGGAGCTGTTTTTT
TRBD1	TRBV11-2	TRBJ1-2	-	CASSLTGSYGYTF	TGTGCCAGCAGCTTGACAGGGTCATATGGCTACACCTTC
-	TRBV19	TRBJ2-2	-	CASSIVWGAQDTGELFF	TGTGCCAGTAGTATAGTCTGGGGGGCGCAGGACACCGGGGAGCTGTTTTTT
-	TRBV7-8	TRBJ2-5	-	CASSLRSGTEETQYF	TGTGCCAGCAGCTTAAGGTCCGGGACGGAAGAGACCCAGTACTTC
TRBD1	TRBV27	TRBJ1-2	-	CASSLGWGQGGGYTF	TGTGCCAGCAGTTTAGGTTGGGGACAGGGAGGTGGCTACACCTTC
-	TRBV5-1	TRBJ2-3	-	CASSSGASLRWTDTQYF	TGCGCCAGCAGCTCGGGGGCCTCCCTGCGATGGACAGATACGCAGTATTTT
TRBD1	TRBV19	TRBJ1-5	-	CASRFRTGNLQPQHF	TGTGCCAGTAGATTTAGGACAGGGAATTTGCAGCCCCAGCATTTT
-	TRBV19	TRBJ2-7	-	CASSFGGTYEQYF	TGTGCCAGCTCGTTTGGCGGCACCTACGAGCAGTACTTC
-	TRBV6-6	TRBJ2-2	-	CASSPRRGIGELFF	TGTGCCAGCAGTCCCCGACGGGGGATCGGGGAGCTGTTTTTT
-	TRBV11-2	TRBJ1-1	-	CASSLLDMNTEAFF	TGTGCCAGCAGCTTGTTAGATATGAACACTGAAGCTTTCTTT
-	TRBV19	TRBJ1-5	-	CASSWDGYSNQPQHF	TGTGCCAGTAGTTGGGATGGCTATAGCAATCAGCCCCAGCATTTT
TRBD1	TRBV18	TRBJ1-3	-	CASSQRGRGNTIYF	TGTGCCAGCTCACAGAGGGGGCGCGGAAACACCATATATTTT
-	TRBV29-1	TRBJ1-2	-	CSVVKDGAYVGYTF	TGCAGCGTTGTTAAGGACGGCGCCTATGTAGGCTACACCTTC
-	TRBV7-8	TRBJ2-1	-	CASSSHRDYNEQFF	TGTGCCAGCAGCTCGCACCGGGACTACAATGAGCAGTTCTTC
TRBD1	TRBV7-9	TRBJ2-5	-	CASSGQGRETQYF	TGTGCCAGCAGCGGACAGGGACGGGAGACCCAGTACTTC
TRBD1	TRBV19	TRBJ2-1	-	CASSRPGTGLGYNEQFF	TGTGCCAGTAGTCGTCCCGGGACAGGGTTAGGGTACAATGAGCAGTTCTTC
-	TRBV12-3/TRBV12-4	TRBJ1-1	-	CASILGGYTEAFF	TGTGCCAGCATCTTAGGGGGTTACACTGAAGCTTTCTTT
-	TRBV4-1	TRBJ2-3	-	CASSQASLATDTQYF	TGCGCCAGCAGCCAAGCAAGCCTAGCGACGGATACGCAGTATTTT
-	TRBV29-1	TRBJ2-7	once	CSVQYNYEQYF	TGCAGCGTCCAGTATAATTACGAGCAGTACTTC
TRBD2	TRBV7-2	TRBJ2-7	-	CASSAGRLAVTYEQYF	TGTGCCAGCAGCGCCGGAAGACTAGCGGTTACCTACGAGCAGTACTTC
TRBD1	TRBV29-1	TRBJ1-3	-	CSFQGEVDSSGNTIYF	TGCAGCTTCCAGGGGGAGGTAGACTCATCCGGAAACACCATATATTTT
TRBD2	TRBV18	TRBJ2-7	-	CASSPVGGEQYF	TGTGCCAGCTCACCAGTGGGGGGGGAGCAGTACTTC
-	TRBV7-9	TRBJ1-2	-	CASSRMYLPRSGYTF	TGTGCCAGCAGCCGAATGTATCTACCCCGTAGTGGCTACACCTTC
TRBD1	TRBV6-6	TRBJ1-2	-	CASTGTDSNYGYTF	TGTGCCAGCACCGGGACAGATTCCAACTATGGCTACACCTTC